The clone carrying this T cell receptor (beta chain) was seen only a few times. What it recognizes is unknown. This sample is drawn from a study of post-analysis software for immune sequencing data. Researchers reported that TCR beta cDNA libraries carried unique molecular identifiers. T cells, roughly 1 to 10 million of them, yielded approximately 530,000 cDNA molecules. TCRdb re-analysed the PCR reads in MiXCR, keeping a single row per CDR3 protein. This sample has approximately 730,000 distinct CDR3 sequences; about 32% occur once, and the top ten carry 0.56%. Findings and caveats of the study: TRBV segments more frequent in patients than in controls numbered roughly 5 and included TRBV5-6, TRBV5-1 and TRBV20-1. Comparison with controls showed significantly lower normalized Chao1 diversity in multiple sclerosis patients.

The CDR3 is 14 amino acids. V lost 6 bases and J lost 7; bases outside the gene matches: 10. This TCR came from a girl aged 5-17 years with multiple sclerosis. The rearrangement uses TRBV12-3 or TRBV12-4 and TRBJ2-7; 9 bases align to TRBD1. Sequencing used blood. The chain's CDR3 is CASSQTGGVGEQYF. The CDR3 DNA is TGTGCCAGCAGCCAGACAGGGGGGGTGGGAGAGCAGTACTTC.